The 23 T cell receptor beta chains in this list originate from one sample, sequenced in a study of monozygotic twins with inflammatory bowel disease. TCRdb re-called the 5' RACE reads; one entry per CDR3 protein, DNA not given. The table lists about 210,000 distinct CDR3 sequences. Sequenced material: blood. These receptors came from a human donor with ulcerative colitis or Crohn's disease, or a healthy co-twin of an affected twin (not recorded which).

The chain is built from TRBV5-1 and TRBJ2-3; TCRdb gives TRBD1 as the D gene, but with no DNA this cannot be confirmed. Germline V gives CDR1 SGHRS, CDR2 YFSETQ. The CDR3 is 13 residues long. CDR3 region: CASSRGSTDTQYF. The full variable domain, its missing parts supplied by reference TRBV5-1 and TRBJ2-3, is KAGVTQTPRYLIKTRGQQVTLSCSPISGHRSVSWYQQTPGQGLQFLFEYFSETQRNKGNFPGRFSGRQFSNSRSEMNVSTLELGDSALYLCASSRGSTDTQYFGPGTRLTVL.

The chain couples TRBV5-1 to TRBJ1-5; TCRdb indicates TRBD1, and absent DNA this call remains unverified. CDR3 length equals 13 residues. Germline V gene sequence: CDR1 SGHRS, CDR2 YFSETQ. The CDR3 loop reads CASSLAGDQPQHF. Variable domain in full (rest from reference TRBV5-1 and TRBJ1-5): KAGVTQTPRYLIKTRGQQVTLSCSPISGHRSVSWYQQTPGQGLQFLFEYFSETQRNKGNFPGRFSGRQFSNSRSEMNVSTLELGDSALYLCASSLAGDQPQHFGDGTRLSIL.

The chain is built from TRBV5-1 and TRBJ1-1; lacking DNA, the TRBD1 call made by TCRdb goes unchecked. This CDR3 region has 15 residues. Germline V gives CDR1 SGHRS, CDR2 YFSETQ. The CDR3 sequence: CASSLRDSQNTEAFF.

CDR3 sequence: CASSQVGFGYTF. The chain recombines TRBV3-1 with TRBJ1-2. The CDR3 runs 12 residues. The germline V gene encodes CDR1 LGHDT and CDR2 YNNKEL (reference sequence).

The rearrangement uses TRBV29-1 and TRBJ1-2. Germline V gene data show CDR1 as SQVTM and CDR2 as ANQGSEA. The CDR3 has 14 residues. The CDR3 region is CSVVIADPFYGYTF.

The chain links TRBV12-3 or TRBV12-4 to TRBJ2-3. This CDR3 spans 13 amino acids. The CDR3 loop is CATGSQAPDTQYF.

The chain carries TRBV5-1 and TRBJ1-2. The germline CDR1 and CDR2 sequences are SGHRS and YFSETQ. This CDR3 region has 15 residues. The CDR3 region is CASSLDGREYYGYTF.

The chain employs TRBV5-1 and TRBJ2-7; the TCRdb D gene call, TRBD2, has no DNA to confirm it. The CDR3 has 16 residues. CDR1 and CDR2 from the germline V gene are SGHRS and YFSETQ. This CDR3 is CASSQNLAERYGEQYF.

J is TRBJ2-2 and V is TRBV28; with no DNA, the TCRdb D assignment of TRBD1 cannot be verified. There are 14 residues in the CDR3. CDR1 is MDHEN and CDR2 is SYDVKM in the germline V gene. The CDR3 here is CASSLVGGQVKLFF.

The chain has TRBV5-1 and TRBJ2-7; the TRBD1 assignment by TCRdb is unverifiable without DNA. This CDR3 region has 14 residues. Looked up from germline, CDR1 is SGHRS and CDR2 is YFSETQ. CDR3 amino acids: CASSFTGGSNEQYF.

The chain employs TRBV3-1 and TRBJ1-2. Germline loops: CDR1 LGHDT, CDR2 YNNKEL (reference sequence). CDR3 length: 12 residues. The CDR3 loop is CASSLGKYGYTF.

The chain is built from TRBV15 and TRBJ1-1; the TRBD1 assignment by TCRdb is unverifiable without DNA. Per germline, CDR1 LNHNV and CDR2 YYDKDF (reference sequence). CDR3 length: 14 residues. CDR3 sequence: CATQQGALNTEAFF.

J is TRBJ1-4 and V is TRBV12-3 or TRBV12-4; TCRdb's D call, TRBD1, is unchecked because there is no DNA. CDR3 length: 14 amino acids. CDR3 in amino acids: CASSFGGGDEKLFF.

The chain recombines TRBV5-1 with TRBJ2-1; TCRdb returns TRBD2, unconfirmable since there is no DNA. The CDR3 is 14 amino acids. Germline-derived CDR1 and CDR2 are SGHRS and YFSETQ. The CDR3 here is CASSPQSSSNEQFF.

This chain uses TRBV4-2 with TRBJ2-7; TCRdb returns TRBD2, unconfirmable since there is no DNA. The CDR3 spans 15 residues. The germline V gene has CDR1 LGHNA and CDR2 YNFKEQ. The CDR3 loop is CASSQDYPGLDEQYF.

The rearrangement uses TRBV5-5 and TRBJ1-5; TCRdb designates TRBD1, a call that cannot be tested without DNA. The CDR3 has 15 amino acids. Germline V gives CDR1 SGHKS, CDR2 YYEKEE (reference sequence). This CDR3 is CASSLRQGPNQPQHF.

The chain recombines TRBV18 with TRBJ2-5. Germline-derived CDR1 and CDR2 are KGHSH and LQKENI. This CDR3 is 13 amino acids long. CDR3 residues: CASSPTRGETQYF.

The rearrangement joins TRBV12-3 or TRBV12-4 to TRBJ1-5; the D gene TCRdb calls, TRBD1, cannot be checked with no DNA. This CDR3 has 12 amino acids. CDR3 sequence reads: CASSSQGQPQHF.

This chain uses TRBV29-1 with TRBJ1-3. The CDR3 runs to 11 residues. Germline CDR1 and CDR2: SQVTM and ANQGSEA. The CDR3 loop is CSVESGNTIYF.

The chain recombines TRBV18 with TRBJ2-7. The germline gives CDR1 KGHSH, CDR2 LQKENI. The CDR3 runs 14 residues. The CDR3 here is CASSPPADSYEQYF.

CDR3 region: CASSLGGASGDGTDTQYF. This chain uses TRBV6-5 with TRBJ2-3; TCRdb calls TRBD2, which cannot be checked without DNA. The CDR3 loop spans 18 amino acids. Germline-derived CDR1 and CDR2 are MNHEY and SVGAGI.

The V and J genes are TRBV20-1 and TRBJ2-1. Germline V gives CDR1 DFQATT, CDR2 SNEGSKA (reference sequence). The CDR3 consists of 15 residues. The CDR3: CSARDSASGSNEQFF.

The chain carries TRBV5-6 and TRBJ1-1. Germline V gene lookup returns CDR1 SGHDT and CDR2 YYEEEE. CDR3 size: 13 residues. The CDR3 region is CASSLGAGEEAFF.